This T cell receptor (beta chain) derives from a study of T cells after yellow fever vaccination. About this clonotype itself: Antigen: not known.

General observations from the study: Primary-vaccination clones mostly resurfaced post-booster (less than 98% CD4, 75% to 90% CD8).

Production of TCR cDNA was by 5'RACE template switching, which also added a universal primer site and UMIs. TCRdb itself ran the 5' RACE reads through MiXCR, one entry per CDR3 protein. Of around 250,000 distinct CDR3 sequences listed, less than 9% are singletons. The CDR3 runs 15 residues. Germline CDR1 and CDR2: SGHDN and FVKESK. Trimming left V 5 bases short and J 4 bases short, with 17 bases between. This clonotype was sampled from a man younger than 45 who received the YFV17D yellow fever vaccine. The sequences come from CD4+ T cells sorted from PBMCs, collected 15 days after the yellow fever booster vaccination. The chain is built from TRBV14 and TRBJ2-5, with a tentative D call TRBD2 (6 bases). This CDR3 is CASSALVGGRETQYF. The DNA of the CDR3 is TGTGCCAGCAGCGCTCTTGTGGGAGGTCGAGAGACCCAGTACTTC.